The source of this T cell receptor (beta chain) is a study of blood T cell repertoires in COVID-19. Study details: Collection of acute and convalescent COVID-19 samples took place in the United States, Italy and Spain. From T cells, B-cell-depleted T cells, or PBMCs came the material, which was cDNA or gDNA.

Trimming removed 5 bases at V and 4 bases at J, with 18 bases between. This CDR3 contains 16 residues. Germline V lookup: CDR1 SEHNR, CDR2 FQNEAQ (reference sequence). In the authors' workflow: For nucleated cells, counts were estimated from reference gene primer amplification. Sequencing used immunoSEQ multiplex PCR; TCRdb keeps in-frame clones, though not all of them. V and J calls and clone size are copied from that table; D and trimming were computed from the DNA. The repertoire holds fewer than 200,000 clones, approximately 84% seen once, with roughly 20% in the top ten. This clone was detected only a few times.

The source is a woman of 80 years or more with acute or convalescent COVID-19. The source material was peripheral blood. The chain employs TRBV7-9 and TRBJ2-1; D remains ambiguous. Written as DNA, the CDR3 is TGTGCCAGCAGCCCTGTCGCGGCGATAAGATACAATGAGCAGTTCTTC. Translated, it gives CASSPVAAIRYNEQFF. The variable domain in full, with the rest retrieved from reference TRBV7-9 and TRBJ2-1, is DTGVSQNPRHKITKRGQNVTFRCDPISEHNRLYWYRQTLGQGPEFLTYFQNEAQLEKSRLLSDRFSAERPKGSFSTLEIQRTEQGDSAMYLCASSPVAAIRYNEQFFGPGTRLTVL.